This TCR beta chain was captured by sequencing in a study of T cell changes during pregnancy in multiple sclerosis. CDR1 and CDR2 from the germline V gene are SGHTA and FQGTGA. The CDR3 totals 16 residues. J lost 4 bases, V lost 5 bases, and 10 bases had no gene match. This clone has only one observation. Clones were sequenced by immunoSEQ multiplex PCR, and TCRdb holds only the in-frame ones, with some missing. The top ten hold around 2.6% of the sample, which has fewer than 85,000 clones, about 92% seen once. The rearrangement links TRBV7-3 to TRBJ2-3; 9 bases map to TRBD2. Specimen: peripheral blood, collected after pregnancy. The clonotype originates from a female donor in good health, enrolled as a control in a pregnancy study. DNA for the CDR3: TGTGCCAGCAGCGCCCCACGTAGCGGGGGAGCAGATACGCAGTATTTT. Translation: CASSAPRSGGADTQYF.